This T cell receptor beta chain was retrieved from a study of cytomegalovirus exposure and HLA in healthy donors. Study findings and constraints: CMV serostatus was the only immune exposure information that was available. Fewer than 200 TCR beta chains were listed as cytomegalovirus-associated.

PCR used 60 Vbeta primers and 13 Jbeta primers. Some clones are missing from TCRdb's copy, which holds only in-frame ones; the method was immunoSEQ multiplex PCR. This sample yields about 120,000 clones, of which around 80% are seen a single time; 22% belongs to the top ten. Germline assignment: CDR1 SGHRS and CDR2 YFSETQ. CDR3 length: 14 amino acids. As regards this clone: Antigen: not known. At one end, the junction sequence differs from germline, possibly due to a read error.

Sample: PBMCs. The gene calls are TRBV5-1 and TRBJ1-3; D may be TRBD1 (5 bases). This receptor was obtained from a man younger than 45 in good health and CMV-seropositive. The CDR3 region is CASSLQGIGNAIYF. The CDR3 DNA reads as TGCGCCAGCAGCTTGCAGGGAATAGGAAACGCCATATATTTT.